The next 14 T cell receptor beta chains were all read from a single sample in a study of blood T cell repertoires in COVID-19. Measured with immunoSEQ multiplex PCR; TCRdb has only the in-frame clones, and not every one. The top ten hold 1.2% of the sample, which has 130,000 to 150,000 clones, roughly 88% seen once. The sample was PBMCs or T cells enriched from blood (not recorded which). Receptors originate from a woman between 25 and 40 years old with acute COVID-19.

The chain joins TRBV15 to TRBJ1-2; D remains ambiguous. The V end was cut by 0 bases, the J end by 4 bases, with 3 bases between. This CDR3 comprises 12 residues. CDR1 is LNHNV, CDR2 YYDKDF, per germline (reference sequence). The CDR3 spells CATSRDSYGYTF. The CDR3 nucleotides are TGTGCCACCAGCAGAGACAGCTATGGCTACACCTTC.

This clone was counted only a few times. This chain connects TRBV7-9 to TRBJ2-5; TRBD1 agrees at 9 bases. CDR3 length: 14 residues. Germline V gives CDR1 SEHNR, CDR2 FQNEAQ (reference sequence). Germline trimming cut 6 bases from V and 7 bases from J; bases unmatched to any gene: 9. DNA of the CDR3: TGTGCCAGCAGTCCTACAGGGGGCGCGGGGACCCAGTACTTC. It yields the protein CASSPTGGAGTQYF.

The chain employs TRBV28 and TRBJ2-3, with 11 bases aligning to TRBD2. With 3 bases clipped from V and 1 base from J, the junction kept 6 bases outside the gene matches. CDR1 is MDHEN, CDR2 SYDVKM, per germline. The length of the CDR3 is 17 residues. The CDR3 DNA is TGTGCCAGCAGTTTGGGGATAGCGGGAGGGGGCACAGATACGCAGTATTTT. Its protein is CASSLGIAGGGTDTQYF.

The chain joins TRBV13 to TRBJ2-7, with D possibly being TRBD2 (6 bases). This CDR3 is 16 amino acids long. Germline V lookup: CDR1 PRHDT, CDR2 FYEKMQ (reference sequence). V gave up 4 bases and J gave up 4 bases, with 20 bases separating them. CDR3 in amino acids: CASSSNSGVGPYEQYF. The CDR3, as DNA: TGTGCCAGCAGCTCAAATAGCGGCGTTGGTCCTTACGAGCAGTACTTC.

This chain joins TRBV4-1 and TRBJ2-1, with a possible D match to TRBD2 (6 bases). The CDR3 sequence is 19 residues long. V was trimmed by 6 bases and J by 5 bases, leaving 29 bases between them. Germline values: CDR1 MGHRA, CDR2 YSYEKL. The CDR3 sequence is CASRARGLAGVTGDNEQFF. CDR3 bases: TGCGCCAGCAGGGCTAGGGGCCTAGCTGGCGTAACGGGAGACAATGAGCAGTTCTTC.

The sample holds one count of this clone. The J gene is TRBJ2-7, the V gene TRBV10-2, with 8 bases that match TRBD2. Germline V lookup: CDR1 WSHSY, CDR2 SAAADI. With 7 bases clipped from V and 2 bases from J, the junction kept 4 bases outside the gene matches. CDR3 size: 13 residues. The DNA of the CDR3 is TGCGCCAGCAAACTAGCGGAGGCCTACGAGCAGTACTTC. It encodes CASKLAEAYEQYF.

Turning to this clone: The junction and the germline gene differ at one end; a read error may be behind it. The chain links TRBV5-4 to TRBJ1-1, with D hard to call. From germline, CDR1 is SGHNT and CDR2 YYREEE (reference sequence). The CDR3 has 11 amino acids. The DNA for the CDR3 is TGTGCCAGCAGCTTGTCGGGTCTGTTTATCTTT. It translates to CASSLSGLFIF.

V gene TRBV19 combines with J gene TRBJ1-2; D ambiguous. Germline CDR1 LNHDA, CDR2 SQIVND (reference sequence). This CDR3 is 15 amino acids long. V lost 0 bases and J lost 4, with 12 bases in between. CDR3 sequence (DNA): TGTGCCAGTAGTATAGATATGGAGTTCTTCTATGGCTACACCTTC. Protein sequence: CASSIDMEFFYGYTF.

The gene calls are TRBV5-4 and TRBJ2-2, with D tentatively TRBD1 (5 bases). There are 15 residues in the CDR3. CDR1 and CDR2 (germline): SGHNT, YYREEE (reference sequence). The V end lost 4 bases, the J end lost 0 bases, and 10 bases lay between the germline ends. The CDR3 region has the DNA TGTGCCAGCAGCGCGGACAAGGCGAACACCGGGGAGCTGTTTTTT. Translating gives CASSADKANTGELFF.

V and J are TRBV5-5 and TRBJ1-6; 7 positions match TRBD1. The CDR3 length is 15 residues. Per germline, CDR1 SGHKS and CDR2 YYEKEE (reference sequence). J lost 9 bases, V lost 5 bases, and 11 bases had no gene match. CDR3 nucleotides: TGTGCCAGCAGGTGGGGACAGCTCTCGAGTTCACCCCTCCACTTT. This translates into CASRWGQLSSSPLHF.

The genes are TRBV27 and TRBJ1-1; no firm D call. Germline values: CDR1 MNHEY, CDR2 SMNVEV (reference sequence). CDR3 size: 14 residues. Trimming stripped 2 bases from V and 1 base from J, with 8 bases between. CDR3 coding DNA: TGTGCCAGCAGTTTAAACAGAGAGAACACTGAAGCTTTCTTT. Its translation is CASSLNRENTEAFF.

The chain uses TRBV28 and TRBJ1-1; tentatively, D is TRBD1 (5 bases). V shed 8 bases and J shed 2 bases, with 9 bases lying between them. The CDR3 sequence is 12 residues long. Germline CDR1 is MDHEN and CDR2 is SYDVKM. The CDR3 DNA sequence: TGTGCCAGCGGGGGGAGAAACACTGAAGCTTTCTTT. Translation gives CASGGRNTEAFF. Looking up the rest from reference TRBV28 and TRBJ1-1 gives the full variable domain: DVKVTQSSRYLVKRTGEKVFLECVQDMDHENMFWYRQDPGLGLRLIYFSYDVKMKEKGDIPEGYSVSREKKERFSLILESASTNQTSMYLCASGGRNTEAFFGQGTRLTVV.

This chain joins TRBV13 and TRBJ2-7; 11 bases are a match to TRBD2. The length of the CDR3 is 16 residues. In germline, CDR1 is PRHDT, CDR2 FYEKMQ (reference sequence). Germline trimming cut 1 base from V and 5 bases from J; bases unmatched to any gene: 7. CDR3 in amino acids: CASSLALAGGMNEQYF. The CDR3 DNA is TGTGCCAGCAGCTTAGCTCTAGCGGGAGGCATGAACGAGCAGTACTTC.

The rearrangement uses TRBV19 and TRBJ2-4; unclear D gene. CDR3 length: 14 residues. Deletions cut 2 bases from V and 0 bases from J, with 5 bases between. Germline CDR1 reads LNHDA; CDR2 reads SQIVND (reference sequence). CDR3 amino acids: CASSIPLAKNIQYF. In DNA form, the CDR3 reads TGTGCCAGTAGTATACCTCTAGCCAAAAACATTCAGTACTTC.